Listed below are T cell receptor beta chains from one sample, sequenced in a study of shared clonotypes between healthy human individuals. Assay: immunoSEQ multiplex PCR; the TCRdb copy retains only in-frame clones and omits some. Among just over 2,000,000 clones listed, 85% to 95% were seen once. Sequencing input: naive CD4+ T cells sorted from blood. The source is a man aged 18 to 29 in good health. Each CDR3 is given with its conserved first and last residue. A D gene is named only where the DNA matches it firmly. Clone size is not always given. Where it is, it says once, few, many or a class for expanded clones.

j_call,clone_size,v_call,d_call,cdr3_nt,cdr3_aa
TRBJ2-1,-,TRBV5-1,TRBD1,TGCGCCAGCAGTTCCTCGGGACAGGGTCCCAATGAGCAGTTCTTC,CASSSSGQGPNEQFF
TRBJ1-1,-,TRBV10-3,-,TGTGCCATCAGTGAGTCGACAGCCTCGAACACTGAAGCTTTCTTT,CAISESTASNTEAFF
TRBJ2-1,few,TRBV6-5,-,TGTGCCAGCAGTCAGGGTACCAATGAGCAGTTCTTC,CASSQGTNEQFF
TRBJ1-1,-,TRBV7-8,-,TGTGCCAGCAGCTCCCCGGCATTCTTGGACACTGAAGCTTTCTTT,CASSSPAFLDTEAFF
TRBJ2-7,-,TRBV29-1,TRBD1,TGCAGCGTTGAAACAGGGGGCGCCTCCTACGAGCAGTACTTC,CSVETGGASYEQYF
TRBJ1-4,-,TRBV6-1,-,TGTGCCAGCAGGACGACAGGACCCAATGAAAAACTGTTTTTT,CASRTTGPNEKLFF
TRBJ1-5,-,TRBV6-1,TRBD1,TGTGCCAGCAGTGAAAGAGGGGGCGGTCAGCCCCAGCATTTT,CASSERGGGQPQHF
TRBJ2-6,once,TRBV15,-,TGTGCCACCAGCAGAGTTTTGTGGACACTCTCTGGGGCCAACGTCCTGACTTTC,CATSRVLWTLSGANVLTF
TRBJ2-7,-,TRBV18,TRBD2,TGTGCCAGCTCACCACCAGCTAGCGGGGAGTACGAGCAGTACTTC,CASSPPASGEYEQYF
TRBJ1-5,-,TRBV4-1,-,TGCGCCAGCAGCCAAGTACAGGGACTCAATCAGCCCCAGCATTTT,CASSQVQGLNQPQHF
TRBJ2-2,-,TRBV11-3,-,TGTGCCAGCAGCTTAGGGTTAGCGAACACCGGGGAGCTGTTTTTT,CASSLGLANTGELFF
TRBJ1-1,-,TRBV5-4,TRBD1,TGTGCCAGCAGCTTAGACAGGGGGCTCACTGAAGCTTTCTTT,CASSLDRGLTEAFF
TRBJ1-1,-,TRBV29-1,TRBD1,TGCAGCGTAAACAGGGGGCGGCACACTGAAGCTTTCTTT,CSVNRGRHTEAFF
TRBJ2-3,-,TRBV7-2,-,TGTGCCAGCAGCTTAAACAATCCCTCGGATACGCAGTATTTT,CASSLNNPSDTQYF